This TCR beta chain was identified during a study of sequential checkpoint blockade in melanoma. Profiling relied on immunoSEQ multiplex PCR, and the TCRdb table lists in-frame clones only, not all of them. The table has around 18,000 clones, around 63% seen once. This clone was seen only a few times. The treatment: randomized to nivolumab then ipilimumab (arm A) or the reverse (arm B). Live CD3+CD8+ CD19− CD56− cells were sorted from PBMCs. This CDR3 spans 15 amino acids. The germline V gene has CDR1 SEHNR and CDR2 FQNEAQ (reference sequence). V gave up 0 bases and J gave up 4 bases, with 12 bases separating them.

The source is a human donor with melanoma. J is TRBJ2-5 and V is TRBV7-9, with a weak D call TRBD2 (7 bases). The specimen was CD8+ T cells sorted from blood (inferred from file names), collected from a patient given nivolumab and ipilimumab in sequence. The CDR3 spells CASSLAGGLLETQYF. DNA of the CDR3: TGTGCCAGCAGCTTAGCGGGGGGGCTCCTAGAGACCCAGTACTTC.